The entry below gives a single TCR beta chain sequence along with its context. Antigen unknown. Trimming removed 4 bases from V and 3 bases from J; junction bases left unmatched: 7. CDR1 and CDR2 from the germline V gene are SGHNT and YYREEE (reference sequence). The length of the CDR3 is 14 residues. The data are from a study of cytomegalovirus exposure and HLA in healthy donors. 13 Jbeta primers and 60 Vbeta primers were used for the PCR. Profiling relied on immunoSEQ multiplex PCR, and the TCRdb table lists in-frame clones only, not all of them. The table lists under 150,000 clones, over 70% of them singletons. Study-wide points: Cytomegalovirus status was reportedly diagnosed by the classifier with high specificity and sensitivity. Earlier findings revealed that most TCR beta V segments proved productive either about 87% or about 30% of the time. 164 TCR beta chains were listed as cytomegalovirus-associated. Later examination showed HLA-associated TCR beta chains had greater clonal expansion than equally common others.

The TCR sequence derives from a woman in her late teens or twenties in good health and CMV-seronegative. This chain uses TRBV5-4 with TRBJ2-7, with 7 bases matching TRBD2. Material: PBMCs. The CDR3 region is CASSHYGTIYEQYF. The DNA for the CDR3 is TGTGCCAGCAGCCACTACGGGACTATCTACGAGCAGTACTTC.